This TCR beta chain emerged from a study of shared clonotypes between healthy human individuals. A word on this clone: Antigen unknown.

Sorted-subset replicate PCRs used about 200 ng DNA, some 30,000 T cell genomes. Original processing notes: Filtering differed for immunoSEQ, which gave only junction sequences without quality scores. The protocol was immunoSEQ multiplex PCR, while the TCRdb copy is restricted to in-frame clones and leaves out a portion. From that table come the V and J calls and clone size; the DNA was used to work out D and trimming. Altogether 2 million to 2.5 million clones are present, around 90% being singletons, with the ten largest covering roughly 0.34%. This CDR3 is built from 18 residues. V trimming: 5 bases; J trimming: 8 bases; junction bases outside the gene matches: 19. Germline CDR1 and CDR2: SGHAT and FQNNGV. General study points: Naive CD4 clonotypes were shared across several donors at about 5%. Estimated clonotype richness was generally higher in naive than memory subsets.

The clonotype was recovered from a man aged 18 to 29 in good health. Some clones in this sample may be carry-over from other donors' samples. J is TRBJ2-1 and V is TRBV11-2; 9 bases fit TRBD1. The material sequenced was naive CD4+ T cells from PBMCs. As for subset: CD45RA+ positively selected. The CDR3 DNA sequence: TGTGCCAGCAGCCCGGGACAGGGACGAAGTGGTTCGTACGATGAGCAGTTCTTC. Amino acid sequence: CASSPGQGRSGSYDEQFF.